The T cell receptor (beta chain) described here comes from a study of T cell responses to AZD1222 COVID-19 vaccine. On the study more broadly: Some second doses came at about 4 weeks and others at about 12 weeks; these were pooled.

Study findings and constraints: Without day 14 samples, only post-peak T cell repertoires were studied. The study found vaccine-associated CD4 TCRs spanning spike, dominant at 160-218 and 743-854. It was only a handful of AZD1222 recipients who were seropositive at baseline.

Comment on this clone: The antigen is unknown.

CDR3 length equals 12 residues. Deletions cut 3 bases from V and 3 bases from J, with 7 bases between. From germline, CDR1 is SGHRS and CDR2 YFSETQ. Produced via immunoSEQ multiplex PCR; TCRdb's table is partial and in-frame only. This sample has around 120,000 clones, with 85% to 90% found just once. The material was peripheral blood, obtained on day 0 of AZD1222 vaccination. This rearrangement joins TRBV5-1 to TRBJ2-7, with D maybe TRBD1 (6 bases). This TCR was recovered from an adult in good health. CDR3 bases: TGCGCCAGCAGCTCACAGGGCTACGAGCAGTACTTC. Its protein is CASSSQGYEQYF.